This TCR beta chain was recorded in a study of blood T cell repertoires in COVID-19. Study background: The United States, Italy and Spain supplied acute and convalescent COVID-19 samples. Sample material is recorded as cDNA or gDNA derived from T cells, B-cell-depleted T cells, or PBMCs.

Original handling: By means of reference gene primer amplification, nucleated cell counts were estimated. Measured with immunoSEQ multiplex PCR; TCRdb has only the in-frame clones, and not every one. That table is the source of V, J and clone size, and D and trimming were worked out from the DNA. The data contain more than 75,000 clones, roughly four fifths of them singletons. CDR3 size: 15 residues. V lost 3 bases and J lost 7, with 17 bases in between. Germline CDR1 and CDR2: SGHKS and YYEKEE (reference sequence). The chain uses TRBV5-5 and TRBJ1-5, with no clear D. The TCR comes from a man between 60 and 75 years old with acute or convalescent COVID-19. Input material: peripheral blood. The CDR3 is CASSSQLGGWQPQHF. The CDR3 coding sequence is TGTGCCAGCAGCTCCCAGTTAGGAGGCTGGCAGCCCCAGCATTTT.